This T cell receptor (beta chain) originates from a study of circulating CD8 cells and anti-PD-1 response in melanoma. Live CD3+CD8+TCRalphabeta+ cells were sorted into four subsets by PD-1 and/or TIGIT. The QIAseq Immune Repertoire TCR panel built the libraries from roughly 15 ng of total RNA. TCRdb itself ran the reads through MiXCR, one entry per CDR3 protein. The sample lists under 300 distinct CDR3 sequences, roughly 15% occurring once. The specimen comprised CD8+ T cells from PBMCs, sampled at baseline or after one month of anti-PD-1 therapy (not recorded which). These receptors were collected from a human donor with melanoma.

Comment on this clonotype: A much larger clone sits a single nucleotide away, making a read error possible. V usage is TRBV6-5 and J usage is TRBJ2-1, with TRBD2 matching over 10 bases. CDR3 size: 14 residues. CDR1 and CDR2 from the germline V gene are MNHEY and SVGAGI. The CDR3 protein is CTSSTAGGLDEQFF. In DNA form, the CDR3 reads TGTACCAGCAGTACAGCGGGGGGGCTGGATGAGCAGTTCTTC.